A selection of T cell receptor beta chains follows, all from one sample in a study of blood T cell repertoires in COVID-19. The repertoire was sequenced with immunoSEQ multiplex PCR; TCRdb's copy has only in-frame clones and lacks some. The table lists hundreds of thousands of clones, around nine tenths of them singletons. The sequenced material came from PBMCs or T cells enriched from blood (not recorded which). These receptors were collected from a woman aged 35 to 49 who had recovered from COVID-19. CDR3s include the opening cysteine and the closing phenylalanine or tryptophan. A D gene is named only where the DNA matches it firmly.

D	V	J	CDR3	DNA
.	TRBV5-1	TRBJ1-6	CASSLGADILRSPLHF	TGCGCCAGCAGCTTGGGTGCGGACATTTTACGGTCACCCCTCCACTTT
.	TRBV15	TRBJ1-3	CATSRDYTNSGNTIYF	TGTGCCACCAGCAGAGATTACACAAACTCTGGAAACACCATATATTTT
TRBD1	TRBV7-2	TRBJ2-5	CASSLGQWGETQYF	TGTGCCAGCAGCTTGGGACAGTGGGGAGAGACCCAGTACTTC
TRBD1	TRBV29-1	TRBJ1-1	CSGNRGPRTEAFF	TGCAGCGGGAACAGGGGGCCTCGCACTGAAGCTTTCTTT
.	TRBV7-9	TRBJ2-5	CASNGQWYQETQYF	TGTGCCAGCAACGGACAGTGGTACCAAGAGACCCAGTACTTC
.	TRBV19	TRBJ1-2	CASGGGTVTNYGYTF	TGTGCCTCAGGAGGCGGGACCGTCACTAACTATGGCTACACCTTC
TRBD2	TRBV3-1/TRBV3-2	TRBJ2-1	CASSQDIRTSEYNEQFF	TGTGCCAGCAGCCAAGATATAAGGACTAGCGAATACAATGAGCAGTTCTTC
.	TRBV11-3	TRBJ1-5	CASSSLGGGRNQPQHF	TGTGCCAGCAGCTCTTTAGGGGGGGGCAGAAATCAGCCCCAGCATTTT
.	TRBV20-1	TRBJ1-5	CSASYAGSNQPQHF	TGCAGTGCTAGTTACGCGGGCAGCAATCAGCCCCAGCATTTT
.	TRBV6-5	TRBJ1-6	CASSSLTGYSSPLHF	TGTGCCAGCAGCAGCCTGACAGGATATAGTTCACCCCTCCACTTT
.	TRBV11-3	TRBJ1-1	CASSSFSHGEAFF	TGTGCCAGCAGCTCATTTAGTCACGGTGAAGCTTTCTTT
TRBD1	TRBV9	TRBJ2-7	CASSVGTGFDEQYF	TGTGCCAGCAGCGTCGGGACAGGGTTCGACGAGCAGTACTTC
TRBD1	TRBV7-2	TRBJ2-7	CASIRQGGPYEQYF	TGTGCCAGCATCCGACAGGGGGGGCCCTACGAGCAGTACTTC